Listed below are T cell receptor beta chains from one sample, sequenced in a study of blood T cells in healthy people across ages. TCRdb called the 5' RACE reads again in MiXCR, with one record for every CDR3 protein. The repertoire holds 850,000 to 1,000,000 distinct CDR3 sequences, with under 50% as singletons. The sample was blood. These receptors came from a man younger than 45 in good health. Both conserved end residues are part of each CDR3. D genes are given only for firm matches. A row's size may be missing; if present it is once, few, many or a size class.

TRBD2	TRBV20-1	once	TRBJ2-7	CSPRDPAGGPYEQYF	TGCAGTCCCAGAGACCCAGCGGGAGGGCCCTACGAGCAGTACTTC
NA	TRBV28	many	TRBJ1-2	CASRVDSRYGYTF	TGTGCCAGCAGAGTCGACAGCCGCTATGGCTACACCTTC
NA	TRBV6-2/TRBV6-3	NA	TRBJ1-5	CASTQDGYNQPQHF	TGTGCCAGCACCCAGGACGGCTATAATCAGCCCCAGCATTTT
TRBD1	TRBV6-5	NA	TRBJ1-6	CASSYRDRVRSPLHF	TGTGCCAGCAGTTATAGGGACAGGGTTAGATCACCCCTCCACTTT
NA	TRBV7-2	NA	TRBJ2-5	CASIAKRGFQETQYF	TGTGCCAGCATCGCTAAGAGGGGTTTCCAAGAGACCCAGTACTTC
NA	TRBV10-3	NA	TRBJ1-4	CAIKAGGTNGKLFF	TGTGCCATCAAAGCGGGAGGCACTAATGGAAAACTGTTTTTT
NA	TRBV2	NA	TRBJ2-7	CASSDQGHYEQYF	TGTGCCAGCAGTGACCAGGGGCACTACGAGCAGTACTTC
TRBD2	TRBV2	few	TRBJ2-1	CASSSSGGARNEQFF	TGTGCCAGCAGTTCTAGCGGGGGGGCTCGGAATGAGCAGTTCTTC
NA	TRBV12-3/TRBV12-4	NA	TRBJ2-1	CASSFFSRDEQFF	TGTGCCAGCAGTTTTTTCTCCCGCGATGAGCAGTTCTTC
NA	TRBV6-5	few	TRBJ2-1	CASSWGMAAREQFF	TGTGCCAGCAGTTGGGGGATGGCGGCCCGTGAGCAGTTCTTC
TRBD2	TRBV20-1	many	TRBJ2-3	CSARIFGTSSTDTQYF	TGCAGTGCTAGAATCTTCGGGACTAGCAGCACAGATACGCAGTATTTT
NA	TRBV24-1	few	TRBJ2-4	CATRHAGAKNIQYF	TGTGCCACCAGACACGCCGGAGCCAAAAACATTCAGTACTTC
NA	TRBV6-5	many	TRBJ2-6	CASSWMTGSSGANVLTF	TGTGCCAGCAGTTGGATGACAGGCTCCTCTGGGGCCAACGTCCTGACTTTC
NA	TRBV5-6	NA	TRBJ1-2	CASSIYLLGATYGYGYTF	TGTGCCAGCAGCATATACCTTTTGGGGGCGACCTATGGCTATGGCTACACCTTC
NA	TRBV6-4	NA	TRBJ2-7	CATPPVDSSYEQYF	TGTGCCACCCCACCGGTGGATAGCTCCTACGAGCAGTACTTC
TRBD2	TRBV6-9	few	TRBJ2-3	CASILGGGARTQYF	TGTGCCAGCATCTTGGGCGGGGGGGCAAGGACGCAGTATTTT
NA	TRBV7-8	NA	TRBJ1-1	CASSQFRQANTEAFF	TGTGCCAGCAGCCAATTTCGACAGGCGAACACTGAAGCTTTCTTT
TRBD1	TRBV7-3	few	TRBJ1-2	CASSLQGEANYGYTF	TGTGCCAGCAGCTTACAGGGGGAAGCTAACTATGGCTACACCTTC
NA	TRBV4-3	NA	TRBJ1-3	CASSQDGHNSGNTIYF	TGCGCCAGCAGCCAAGACGGACACAACTCTGGAAACACCATATATTTT
NA	TRBV11-1	NA	TRBJ1-1	CASSFSGQVYTEAFF	TGTGCCAGCAGCTTTTCGGGGCAGGTGTACACTGAAGCTTTCTTT
TRBD1	TRBV24-1	once	TRBJ2-5	CATSAVTGGETQYF	TGTGCCACCAGTGCTGTGACAGGGGGGGAGACCCAGTACTTC
NA	TRBV29-1	NA	TRBJ2-1	CSGRLTGNEQFF	TGCAGCGGCCGACTTACAGGCAATGAGCAGTTCTTC
NA	TRBV20-1	NA	TRBJ1-1	CSARSGDIEAFF	TGCAGTGCTAGATCGGGGGACATTGAAGCTTTCTTT
TRBD2	TRBV15	many	TRBJ2-3	CATSRDRASGDPSTDTQYF	TGTGCCACCAGCAGAGATCGGGCTAGCGGGGACCCTAGCACAGATACGCAGTATTTT
NA	TRBV2	few	TRBJ2-1	CASSDPLGQQGTRDEQFF	TGTGCCAGCAGTGACCCCTTGGGCCAACAGGGCACTAGGGATGAGCAGTTCTTC
NA	TRBV11-2	few	TRBJ2-1	CASSLEGLGRFF	TGTGCCAGCAGCTTAGAAGGACTCGGAAGGTTCTTC
TRBD2	TRBV27	few	TRBJ2-1	CASSFIGGELYNEQFF	TGTGCCAGCAGTTTCATCGGGGGGGAGCTCTACAATGAGCAGTTCTTC
NA	TRBV27	NA	TRBJ2-1	CASTLRYPGSYEQFF	TGTGCCAGCACCCTCCGGTATCCGGGCTCCTACGAGCAGTTCTTC
NA	TRBV5-6	many	TRBJ2-1	CASSLGWGTSSYNEQFF	TGTGCCAGCAGCTTGGGCTGGGGAACGAGCTCCTACAATGAGCAGTTCTTC
TRBD1	TRBV4-1	NA	TRBJ1-5	CASSQDWTGGGNQPQHF	TGCGCCAGCAGCCAAGACTGGACAGGGGGCGGCAATCAGCCCCAGCATTTT
NA	TRBV4-2	NA	TRBJ1-4	CASSQRQVATNEKLFF	TGTGCCAGCAGCCAACGGCAGGTTGCAACTAATGAAAAACTGTTTTTT
NA	TRBV3-1	few	TRBJ2-2	CASSQVSGYPGTGELFF	TGTGCCAGCAGCCAAGTCTCAGGGTATCCCGGCACCGGGGAGCTGTTTTTT
TRBD2	TRBV28	many	TRBJ2-2	CASSLYREGNTGELFF	TGTGCCAGCAGTTTATATCGGGAGGGGAACACCGGGGAGCTGTTTTTT
NA	TRBV20-1	NA	TRBJ2-7	CSARGWSDFYEQYF	TGCAGTGCTAGAGGTTGGAGCGACTTCTACGAGCAGTACTTC
TRBD2	TRBV7-8	few	TRBJ2-1	CASSPTSGAYNEQFF	TGTGCCAGCAGCCCGACTAGCGGGGCATACAATGAGCAGTTCTTC